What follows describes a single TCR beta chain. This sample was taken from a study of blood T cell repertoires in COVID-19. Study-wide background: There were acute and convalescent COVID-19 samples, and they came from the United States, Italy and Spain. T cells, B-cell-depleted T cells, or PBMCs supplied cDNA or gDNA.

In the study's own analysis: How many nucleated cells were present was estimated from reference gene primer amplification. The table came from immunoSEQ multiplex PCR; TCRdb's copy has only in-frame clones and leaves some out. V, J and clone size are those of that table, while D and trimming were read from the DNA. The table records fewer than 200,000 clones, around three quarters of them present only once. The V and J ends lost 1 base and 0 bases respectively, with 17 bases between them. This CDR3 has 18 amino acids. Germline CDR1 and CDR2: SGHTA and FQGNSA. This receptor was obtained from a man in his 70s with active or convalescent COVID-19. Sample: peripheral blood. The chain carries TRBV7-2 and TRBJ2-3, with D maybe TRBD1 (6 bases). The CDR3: CASSLGLTGPRSTDTQYF. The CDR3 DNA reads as TGTGCCAGCAGCTTAGGATTAACAGGGCCCAGGAGCACAGATACGCAGTATTTT.